Listed below are T cell receptor beta chains from one sample, sequenced in a study of identical twins. MiXCR, run by TCRdb on the 5' RACE reads, gives a single entry per CDR3 protein. The table lists some 790,000 distinct CDR3 sequences, around a sixth of them singletons. Separately, the same data were catalogued under a study of T cells expressing NK-cell markers.

Sequenced: PBMCs. These receptors came from a woman under 30 in good health. The CDR3 runs from the conserved cysteine through the conserved F or W. The D gene is left open where the match is weak. Clone size is given for some rows only: seen once, a few or many times, or a class if the clone is expanded.

>TRBJ1-6|-|-|14|TRBV20-1
CSARDRRGNSPLHF
TGCAGTGCTAGAGATCGCAGGGGTAATTCACCCCTCCACTTT
>TRBJ1-2|-|few|13|TRBV20-1
CSARHTDSYGYTF
TGCAGTGCTAGACACACGGACTCTTATGGCTACACCTTC
>TRBJ2-7|TRBD1|few|16|TRBV7-9
CASSSGAGQGINEQYF
TGTGCCAGCAGCTCCGGGGCGGGACAGGGGATTAACGAGCAGTACTTC
>TRBJ2-1|-|few|13|TRBV10-3
CAISAPGSAEQFF
TGTGCCATCAGTGCCCCCGGGAGTGCCGAGCAGTTCTTC
>TRBJ1-4|TRBD1|few|14|TRBV20-1
CSASPQGGGKELFF
TGCAGTGCTAGCCCCCAGGGGGGAGGCAAGGAACTGTTTTTT
>TRBJ1-3|-|-|16|TRBV4-2
CASSQDLPGAGNTIYF
TGTGCCAGCAGCCAAGACCTCCCAGGGGCTGGAAACACCATATATTTT
>TRBJ1-1|-|once|13|TRBV29-1
CSVEFAGPGGAFF
TGCAGCGTTGAATTCGCGGGACCCGGGGGAGCTTTCTTT
>TRBJ1-5|-|-|15|TRBV20-1
CSALDRMVSNQPQHF
TGCAGTGCTCTCGACAGGATGGTTAGCAATCAGCCCCAGCATTTT
>TRBJ1-6|-|few|15|TRBV20-1
CSARDFQGLNSPLHF
TGCAGTGCTAGAGATTTCCAGGGGCTCAATTCACCCCTCCACTTT
>TRBJ2-1|-|few|18|TRBV5-1
CASSGTPAWGSLYNEQFF
TGCGCCAGCAGCGGGACCCCAGCCTGGGGTTCCCTTTACAATGAGCAGTTCTTC
>TRBJ1-6|-|-|15|TRBV9
CASSVESSYNSPLHF
TGTGCCAGCAGCGTGGAGAGCTCCTATAATTCACCCCTCCACTTT
>TRBJ2-1|-|-|13|TRBV15
CATSWTLNNEQFF
TGTGCCACCAGCTGGACTCTCAACAATGAGCAGTTCTTC
>TRBJ1-5|-|few|15|TRBV15
CATSGEQGQGQPQHF
TGTGCCACCAGCGGAGAACAGGGTCAGGGACAGCCCCAGCATTTT
>TRBJ2-1|TRBD1|few|17|TRBV7-2
CASSPRYRDRGLNEQFF
TGTGCCAGCAGCCCACGATACCGGGACAGGGGGCTAAATGAGCAGTTCTTC
>TRBJ2-3|-|few|13|TRBV7-2
CASSFISSDTQYF
TGTGCCAGCAGCTTTATAAGCAGCGATACGCAGTATTTT